These T cell receptor beta chains were read from a single sample in a study of technical replicates of blood from a few donors. TCRdb's table, derived via immunoSEQ multiplex PCR, lists solely in-frame clones and lacks some. The table has about 74,000 clones, 85% to 95% seen once; the top ten hold roughly 0.24%. The sequenced sample was T cells isolated from PBMCs. These receptors originate from a human donor in good health. CDR3s include the opening cysteine and the closing phenylalanine or tryptophan. Expanded clones get a size class; other rows say once, few or many, or leave the size out.

j_call	v_call	clone_size	cdr3_aa
TRBJ1-2	TRBV25-1	-	CASSEAGDNYGYTF
TRBJ1-4	TRBV28	-	CASSQTGVNEKLFF
TRBJ2-3	TRBV19	-	CASSIVTQDTQYF
TRBJ2-7	TRBV27	-	CASRPAGQSYEQYF
TRBJ1-1	TRBV30	-	CAWSTRLLGAFF
TRBJ2-7	TRBV28	-	CASNLVVGTSGSYEQYF
TRBJ2-7	TRBV2	-	CASSDRGSFVPFSSYEQYF
TRBJ2-3	TRBV7-3	-	CASSLERTSTDTQYF
TRBJ2-5	TRBV11-2	-	CASSSFREAQETQYF
TRBJ2-7	TRBV5-1	-	CASSQDRAHLEQYF
TRBJ2-3	TRBV15	-	CATSRGGLKGGTDTQYF
TRBJ2-2	TRBV29-1	-	CSVARGGNTGELFF
TRBJ2-7	TRBV27	-	CASSELAANYEQYF
TRBJ2-5	TRBV6-5	once	CASSPDSLRTQYF
TRBJ1-1	TRBV6-6	-	CASNSRWNTEAFF
TRBJ1-6	TRBV19	once	CASSIATQGRSYNSPLHF
TRBJ2-3	TRBV28	-	CASRREVTDTQYF
TRBJ2-7	TRBV28	-	CASSLPYEQYF
TRBJ1-2	TRBV6-4	-	CASSEEGGRRDYGYTF
TRBJ2-3	TRBV7-9	-	CASSHPGLATDTQYF
TRBJ1-5	TRBV6-1	-	CASSGTGGSWNQPQHF
TRBJ2-7	TRBV7-9	-	CASTSGVREQYF
TRBJ1-1	TRBV11-2	-	CASSARVGSSTEAFF
TRBJ2-1	TRBV27	-	CASIPRGGYNEQFF
TRBJ2-1	TRBV6-1	-	CASSVLTTAVYNEQFF
TRBJ2-7	TRBV11-2	-	CASTLAGRSYEQYF
TRBJ2-3	TRBV25-1	-	CASSEDRAYLADTQYF
TRBJ2-7	TRBV6-5	-	CASSQTGQNEQYF
TRBJ2-2	TRBV7-2	-	CASSFGLAGAGELFF
TRBJ1-2	TRBV7-3	-	CASSLESPGTGAYGYTF
TRBJ1-2	TRBV28	-	CATTTGQGASGYTF
TRBJ2-1	TRBV2	once	CASTTGTRYNEQFF
TRBJ2-1	TRBV29-1	-	CSVEEFRPSGSSSEQFF
TRBJ1-2	TRBV9	-	CASSVDSYGYTF
TRBJ2-2	TRBV5-1	-	CASSPRSGQNTGELFF
TRBJ2-3	TRBV27	-	CASSPGTDTQYF
TRBJ1-1	TRBV5-4	-	CASRRPGGMNTEAFF
TRBJ1-1	TRBV28	-	CASSLLEMNTEAFF
TRBJ2-1	TRBV23-1	-	CASSQSMTGGRNEQFF
TRBJ2-3	TRBV19	-	CATRAFGTGTDTQYF
TRBJ1-1	TRBV29-1	few	CSVDGGGMNTEAFF